This T cell receptor beta chain was recovered during a study of blood T cell repertoires in COVID-19. On the study more broadly: Sample material is recorded as cDNA or gDNA derived from T cells, B-cell-depleted T cells, or PBMCs.

The protocol was immunoSEQ multiplex PCR, while the TCRdb copy is restricted to in-frame clones and leaves out a portion. This sample has fewer than 300,000 clones, with 80% to 95% found just once. Seattle's cohort entered during active infection and was followed longitudinally. This TCR derives from a woman aged 30 to 39 with COVID-19, enrolled during active disease. The specimen was peripheral blood.

The DNA for the CDR3 is TGTGCCAGTAGGAAGACGGGACAGGGAGACCAGCCCCAGCATTTT. It encodes CASRKTGQGDQPQHF. V is TRBV19 and J is TRBJ1-5, with 9 nucleotides matching TRBD1. CDR1 and CDR2 from the germline V gene are LNHDA and SQIVND (reference sequence). With V trimmed by 6 bases and J by 7 bases, 10 bases remained unmatched. The CDR3 loop spans 15 amino acids.